These 25 T cell receptor beta chains were sequenced from one sample in a study of T-cell reconstitution after alpha-beta-depleted transplantation in children. For TCRbeta, the library was prepared with unique molecular identifiers. TCRdb re-analysed the PCR reads in MiXCR, keeping a single row per CDR3 protein. The data show more than 400,000 distinct CDR3 sequences, roughly 43% seen once. Sequenced here: PBMCs, sampled before TCRalphabeta/CD19-depleted stem cell transplant. These receptors all stem from a girl aged 2 to 9 with aplastic anemia, due to receive a stem cell transplant.

V usage is TRBV7-9 and J usage is TRBJ2-3; TRBD1 agrees at 8 bases. The length of the CDR3 is 15 residues. Germline-derived CDR1 and CDR2 are SEHNR and FQNEAQ (reference sequence). J was trimmed by 4 bases and V by 3 bases; bases with no gene match: 6. CDR3 nucleotide sequence: TGTGCCAGCAGCTTCCAGGGGGCGCTTGCAGATACGCAGTATTTT. Protein sequence: CASSFQGALADTQYF.

The rearrangement uses TRBV29-1 and TRBJ1-1; 7 bases fit TRBD1. Per the germline V gene, CDR1 is SQVTM and CDR2 is ANQGSEA. J gave up 5 bases and V 1 base, and 7 bases lay outside the gene matches. The CDR3 runs 14 residues. CDR3 DNA: TGCAGCGTTGAAGGGGGTAGGGGGCGAACTGAAGCTTTCTTT. Amino acids: CSVEGGRGRTEAFF.

This clonotype was seen just once. The chain uses TRBV28 and TRBJ2-7; D possibly corresponds to TRBD2 (7 bases). V was trimmed by 4 bases and J by 0 bases, leaving 13 bases between them. Germline lookup yields CDR1 MDHEN and CDR2 SYDVKM. CDR3 length equals 15 residues. CDR3 nucleotide sequence: TGTGCCAGCAGTTCATTGAGGGGGGGCTCCTACGAGCAGTACTTC. Translated: CASSSLRGGSYEQYF.

This clonotype was counted ten times or more. The chain employs TRBV28 and TRBJ2-3; no clear D. Trimming took 7 bases from V and 4 from J, leaving 18 bases between them. CDR1 is MDHEN, CDR2 SYDVKM, per germline. This CDR3 comprises 15 residues. CDR3 amino acids: CASKVSSQVADTQYF. As DNA, the CDR3 is TGTGCCAGCAAGGTATCTAGTCAGGTTGCAGATACGCAGTATTTT.

This clonotype was detected many times. The chain couples TRBV4-1 to TRBJ2-1; TRBD1 aligns across 9 bases. CDR1 MGHRA and CDR2 YSYEKL come from the germline V gene. The V and J ends lost 3 bases and 7 bases, in that order; junction bases with no gene match: 16. The CDR3 spans 18 residues. The CDR3 nucleotides read TGCGCCAGCAGCCATCTCCCCGGGGGGACAGGGCATGGGAATGAGCAGTTCTTC. Protein sequence: CASSHLPGGTGHGNEQFF.

The chain recombines TRBV29-1 with TRBJ1-5, with 7 bases fitting TRBD1. Germline loops: CDR1 SQVTM, CDR2 ANQGSEA. The length of the CDR3 is 16 residues. V lost 4 bases, J lost 2 bases, and 11 bases stayed unmatched. The CDR3 protein is CSVVTSGQGGNQPQHF. DNA of the CDR3: TGCAGCGTTGTTACAAGTGGGCAGGGGGGCAATCAGCCCCAGCATTTT.

The chain joins TRBV2 to TRBJ2-7; TRBD1 is a possible D gene (7 bases). CDR3 size: 14 residues. Germline V gene sequence: CDR1 SNHLY, CDR2 FYNNEI. V was trimmed by 1 base and J by 4 bases, leaving 11 bases between them. The CDR3 region is CASSEVTGRYEQYF. In DNA, the CDR3 is TGTGCCAGCAGTGAAGTGACAGGGAGGTACGAGCAGTACTTC.

This clonotype was observed a few times. The CDR3 sequence: CASSAGQGTNSPLHF. CDR3 bases: TGCGCCAGCAGCGCCGGACAGGGAACGAATTCACCCCTCCACTTT. The chain links TRBV5-1 to TRBJ1-6, with 8 bases aligning to TRBD1. CDR3 length equals 15 residues. Germline CDR1 reads SGHRS; CDR2 reads YFSETQ. Trimming cost V 4 bases and J 7 bases; bases outside gene matches: 7.

In its sample, this clonotype was seen a few times. The V and J genes are TRBV6-2 or TRBV6-3 and TRBJ2-1, with no clear D. Trimming took 1 base from V and 15 from J, leaving 10 bases between them. Per germline, CDR1 MNHEY and CDR2 SVGEGT. CDR3 length: 11 residues. The CDR3 nucleotides read TGTGCCAGCAGTTACTTCTCGGTAGCGTTCTTC. It encodes CASSYFSVAFF.

A few counts support this clonotype. The chain is built from TRBV12-3 or TRBV12-4 and TRBJ2-3; D ambiguous. V was shortened by 3 bases and J by 0 bases, with 13 bases between the two germline ends. This CDR3 contains 16 residues. CDR3 sequence reads: CASSLRPRQSTDTQYF. The CDR3 nucleotides are TGTGCCAGCAGTTTGAGGCCCCGCCAGAGCACAGATACGCAGTATTTT.

This clonotype appeared many times. The rearrangement uses TRBV6-2 or TRBV6-3 and TRBJ2-7, with 9 nucleotides matching TRBD1. Per the germline V gene, CDR1 is MNHEY and CDR2 is SVGEGT. This CDR3 has 14 amino acids. V shed 5 bases and J 3 bases; nucleotides not matched to a gene: 5. The CDR3 protein is CASSHDRGSYEQYF. DNA for the CDR3: TGTGCCAGCAGTCACGACAGGGGGAGCTACGAGCAGTACTTC.

This clonotype was counted many times. The chain employs TRBV12-3 or TRBV12-4 and TRBJ1-5; 7 nucleotides align to TRBD1. The J segment lost 6 bases and the V segment lost 3 bases, leaving 5 bases of the junction unmatched. The CDR3 runs to 14 residues. The CDR3 loop reads CASSLTGIRQPQHF. Written as DNA, the CDR3 is TGTGCCAGCAGTTTGACAGGGATTCGTCAGCCCCAGCATTTT.

This clonotype was observed a handful of times. The CDR3: CSAKTSGRATGELFF. CDR3 bases: TGCAGTGCGAAGACTAGCGGGAGGGCCACCGGGGAGCTGTTTTTT. J is TRBJ2-2 and V is TRBV20-1; TRBD2 matches 14 bases. This CDR3 region has 15 residues. J gave up 4 bases and V 6 bases, and 4 bases lay outside the gene matches. The germline V gene encodes CDR1 DFQATT and CDR2 SNEGSKA (reference sequence).

This chain uses TRBV7-2 with TRBJ2-7; D perhaps matches TRBD1 (6 bases). There are 15 residues in the CDR3. With 3 bases removed from V and 2 bases from J, the gap between germline ends came to 14 bases. From germline, CDR1 is SGHTA and CDR2 FQGNSA. The CDR3 protein is CASSFSAPGAYEQYF. The DNA for the CDR3 is TGTGCCAGCAGCTTCAGCGCACCAGGGGCCTACGAGCAGTACTTC.

This clonotype was seen only a few times. The chain couples TRBV30 to TRBJ2-7; no clear D. V lost 0 bases and J lost 3, with 15 bases in between. The V gene's germline CDR1 is GTSNPN and CDR2 SVGIG (reference sequence). The CDR3 spans 15 residues. The DNA of the CDR3 is TGTGCCTGGAGTGTTTCAGGCCCCAGTCGCTACGAGCAGTACTTC. It specifies CAWSVSGPSRYEQYF.

This clonotype was seen only once. The gene calls are TRBV20-1 and TRBJ2-3; TRBD2 matches 8 bases. The junction had 10 bases not matched to a gene; V was cut back by 5 bases and J by 9 bases. Germline-derived CDR1 and CDR2 are DFQATT and SNEGSKA (reference sequence). The CDR3 length is 13 residues. The CDR3 sequence: CSASNTGGQTQYF. The DNA of the CDR3 is TGCAGTGCTTCAAACACGGGGGGGCAGACGCAGTATTTT.

This clonotype appeared a few times. The rearrangement joins TRBV5-1 to TRBJ2-2; D gene ambiguous. The V end lost 3 bases, the J end lost 0 bases, and 12 bases lay between the germline ends. The CDR3 has 16 amino acids. The germline CDR1 and CDR2 sequences are SGHRS and YFSETQ. The CDR3 coding sequence is TGCGCCAGCAGCTCCGTCCTTACTGCGAACACCGGGGAGCTGTTTTTT. Translation: CASSSVLTANTGELFF.

Notes on this clonotype: It is likely a read error, because the conserved phenylalanine at the end of the CDR3 is missing. V is TRBV11-2 and J is TRBJ2-5; D perhaps matches TRBD2 (5 bases). The CDR3 is 17 residues long. Deletions cut 5 bases from V and 2 bases from J, with 21 bases between. CDR1 SGHAT and CDR2 FQNNGV come from the germline V gene. DNA of the CDR3: TGTGCCAGCAGCGTTAGAGGGAGAGGCTCTTCGCAAGAGACCCAGTACTTA. Encoded protein: CASSVRGRGSSQETQYL.

This clonotype was picked up many times. This chain uses TRBV11-2 with TRBJ2-5, with D unclear. The V gene's germline CDR1 is SGHAT and CDR2 FQNNGV. CDR3 length: 16 amino acids. Trimming pared 3 bases from V and 5 bases from J, leaving 19 bases between. CDR3: CASSFTTAWARETQYF. As DNA, the CDR3 is TGTGCCAGCAGCTTCACCACCGCCTGGGCTAGGGAGACCCAGTACTTC.

On this clonotype: A much larger clone lies one base from this, so it may be a read error. Likely a read error: the CDR3 ends without its conserved phenylalanine or tryptophan. This chain links TRBV5-1 with TRBJ1-2, with D maybe TRBD1 (6 bases). Germline V gene data show CDR1 as SGHRS and CDR2 as YFSETQ. Trimming shortened V by 0 bases and J by 5 bases, and 17 bases separated the two germline ends. The CDR3 has 16 residues. The CDR3 protein is CASSLDSLQGYYGYTS. In DNA, the CDR3 is TGCGCCAGCAGCTTGGACTCATTACAGGGTTATTATGGCTACACCTCC.

The V call is TRBV4-2, the J call TRBJ2-5; no firm D call. Germline V gives CDR1 LGHNA, CDR2 YNFKEQ. Trimming removed 4 bases at V and 2 bases at J, with 14 bases between. The CDR3 has 15 residues. The CDR3, as DNA: TGTGCCAGCAGCCGTGCCCTAGAGATACAAGAGACCCAGTACTTC. Its translation: CASSRALEIQETQYF.

In its sample, this clonotype was seen many times. The chain links TRBV2 to TRBJ2-1, with TRBD2 matching 12 bases. This CDR3 is built from 15 residues. CDR1 and CDR2 (germline): SNHLY, FYNNEI. After removal of 1 base from V and 9 bases from J, the junction contained 4 bases not matched to a gene. Written as DNA, the CDR3 is TGTGCCAGCAGTGAAGGGACTAGCGGGATGGGTGAGCAGTTCTTC. This sequence encodes CASSEGTSGMGEQFF.

V gene TRBV28 combines with J gene TRBJ2-3; 11 nucleotides line up with TRBD1. The CDR3 has 15 residues. The ends lost 2 bases at V and 10 bases at J; junction bases unmatched: 8. The germline CDR1 and CDR2 sequences are MDHEN and SYDVKM. The CDR3: CASSLVRDRGFAQYF. As DNA, the CDR3 is TGTGCCAGCAGTTTAGTTCGGGACAGGGGGTTTGCGCAGTATTTT.

This chain links TRBV6-2 or TRBV6-3 with TRBJ2-3; 12 nucleotides align to TRBD2. The CDR3 runs to 15 residues. V dropped 2 bases and J dropped 5; count of bases not matched to a gene: 2. The germline gives CDR1 MNHEY, CDR2 SVGEGT. CDR3 sequence reads: CASSYPSGRGDTQYF. Here the CDR3 DNA reads TGTGCCAGCAGTTACCCTAGCGGGAGGGGAGATACGCAGTATTTT.

The V call is TRBV30, the J call TRBJ2-1; 11 bases line up with TRBD2. Germline V CDR1 and CDR2: GTSNPN, SVGIG (reference sequence). The V segment lost 1 base and the J segment 4 bases; nucleotides outside the gene matches: 3. The CDR3 has 15 amino acids. CDR3 region: CAWSEGTSGYNEQFF. The CDR3 nucleotides read TGTGCCTGGAGTGAAGGGACTAGCGGATACAATGAGCAGTTCTTC.